The clone carrying this TCR beta chain turned up a few times. Trimming took off 0 bases at V and 4 bases at J, with 6 bases between the two ends. Germline V gives CDR1 MGHRA, CDR2 YSYEKL. This CDR3 has 13 amino acids. The sample comes from a study of CD8+ T cells in alopecia areata. RNA was isolated and reverse transcribed to cDNA, the sequencing template. The repertoire was sequenced with immunoSEQ multiplex PCR; TCRdb's copy has only in-frame clones and lacks some. This sample has about 69,000 clones, with approximately 60% found just once. This TCR came from a human donor with alopecia areata. Sequencing used CD8+ T cells sorted from blood, obtained at week 0. The chain links TRBV4-1 to TRBJ1-2; D unresolved. This CDR3 reads CASSQDAGYGYTF. The CDR3 bases are TGCGCCAGCAGCCAAGACGCGGGCTATGGCTACACCTTC.